The sequence of this T cell receptor (beta chain) was determined in a study of technical replicates of blood from several donors. The CDR3 totals 11 residues. Trimming pared 3 bases from V and 3 bases from J, leaving 3 bases between. CDR1 is MGHDK and CDR2 is SYGVNS in the germline V gene. Sequencing was performed with immunoSEQ multiplex PCR; in TCRdb, only in-frame clones are kept and a portion is missing. The sample lists roughly 80,000 clones; around nine tenths were seen once. This receptor was identified in a human donor in good health. The rearrangement joins TRBV25-1 to TRBJ2-7, with D unresolved. Sequencing input: T cells isolated from PBMCs. The CDR3 coding sequence is TGTGCCAGCAGTGACTACTACGAGCAGTACTTC. It is translated as CASSDYYEQYF.